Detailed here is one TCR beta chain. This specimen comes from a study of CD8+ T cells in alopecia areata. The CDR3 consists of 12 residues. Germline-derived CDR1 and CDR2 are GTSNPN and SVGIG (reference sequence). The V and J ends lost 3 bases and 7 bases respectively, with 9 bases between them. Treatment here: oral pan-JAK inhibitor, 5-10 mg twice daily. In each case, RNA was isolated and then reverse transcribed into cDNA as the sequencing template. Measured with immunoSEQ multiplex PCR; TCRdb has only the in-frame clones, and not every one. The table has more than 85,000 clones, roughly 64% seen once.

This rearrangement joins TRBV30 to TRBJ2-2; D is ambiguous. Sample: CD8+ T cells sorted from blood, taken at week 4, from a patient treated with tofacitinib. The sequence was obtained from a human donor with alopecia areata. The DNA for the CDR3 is TGTGCCTGGAGCCAACACCTCGGGGAGCTGTTTTTT. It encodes CAWSQHLGELFF.